The present entry profiles one T cell receptor beta chain with its context. Its antigen specificity is not known. One base away there is no much larger clone; base qualities are not given. TCRbeta CDR3 regions were amplified from genomic DNA using the immunoSEQ Assay, a bias-controlled multiplex PCR. The authors processed their data as follows. The number of nucleated cells in each sample was estimated by amplification of reference gene primers within the assay. To quantify the absolute abundance of each unique TCRbeta CDR3 rearrangement, sequence reads were collapsed and filtered. For each sample, productive Simpson clonality was calculated as the square root of Simpson's diversity index across productive rearrangements. The clones in this table, taken by TCRdb from immuneACCESS, are in-frame only. Not every clone is retained; where verified, under half of the shortfall comes from an unresolved V gene, and the cause of the rest is unknown. The DNA was the basis for D and trimming; V, J and clone size are from that table. This sample gives 190,000 or so clones in total; around four fifths of them show up just once. The biggest ten clones account for about 0.95% of the sample.

This entry belongs to a study of blood T cell repertoires in COVID-19 (dated by TCRdb to 2019 to 2021). With regard to the full study: The collaborator samples originated in the United States, Italy and Spain and spanned the acute and convalescent phases of COVID-19. The material from the prospective study consisted of cDNA or gDNA derived from T cells, B-cell-depleted T cells, or PBMCs. Subjects who had been exposed to COVID-19, were actively infected with it, or had recovered from it provided the deeply sampled blood TCRbeta repertoires that made up the dataset. A freely available public database, intended as a resource for researchers studying the immune response to SARS-CoV-2, is where the repertoires were released. The samples were drawn from two sources: the first 160 participants of the ongoing ImmuneRACE study, and 1,000 to 1,500 subjects contributed by 6 global collaborators. A de-identified subject ID, COVID-19 status, age in years and sex were almost always included in the sample metadata. Where available, HLA class I and class II types were taken from metadata supplied by the sample provider and were not determined by assay-based typing.

One collaborating source in Seattle enrolled patients while the patients were actively infected and followed the patients over time throughout the course of disease. The collaborating institutions used their own protocols to collect whole blood in K2EDTA tubes. For TCRbeta analysis, collaborators shipped samples as frozen whole blood, isolated PBMCs, or DNA extracted from either of those sample types. V loses 5 bases at its end and J loses 1 base; junction bases beyond the gene matches: 7. From the cysteine through the phenylalanine, the CDR3 covers 15 amino acids. Only the CDR3 portion is preserved as DNA: 45 bases, with reading frame beginning at the first base. The germline V gene gives CDR1 as SGHTA and CDR2 as FQGNSA. Study-level results and caveats: Clinical and demographic metadata were provided uncurated, with the amount varying by source and participant.

The sequence came from a man aged 55-75 years with COVID-19, enrolled during active disease. Sequenced sample: peripheral blood. The chain employs TRBV7-2 and TRBJ1-2, with 7 bases aligning to TRBD1. The sequenced DNA: TGTGCCAGCAGCCCTCGACAGGGCCTTAACTATGGCTACACCTTC. It translates to CASSPRQGLNYGYTF.